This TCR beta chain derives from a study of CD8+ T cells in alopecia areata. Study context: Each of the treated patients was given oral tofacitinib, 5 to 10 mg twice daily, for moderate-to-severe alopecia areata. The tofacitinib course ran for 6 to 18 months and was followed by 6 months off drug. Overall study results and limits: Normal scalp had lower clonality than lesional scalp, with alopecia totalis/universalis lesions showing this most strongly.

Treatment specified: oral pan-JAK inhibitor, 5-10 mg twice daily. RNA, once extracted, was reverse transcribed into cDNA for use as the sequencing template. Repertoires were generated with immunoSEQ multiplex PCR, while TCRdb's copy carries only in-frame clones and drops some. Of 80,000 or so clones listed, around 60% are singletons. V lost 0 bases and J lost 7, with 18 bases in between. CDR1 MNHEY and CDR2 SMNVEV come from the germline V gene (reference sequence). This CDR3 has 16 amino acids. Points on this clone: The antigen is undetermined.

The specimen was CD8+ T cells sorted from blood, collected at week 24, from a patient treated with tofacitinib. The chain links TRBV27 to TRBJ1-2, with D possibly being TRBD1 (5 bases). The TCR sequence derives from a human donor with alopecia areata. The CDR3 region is CASSLSGTTTFGGYTF. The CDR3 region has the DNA TGTGCCAGCAGTTTATCGGGGACCACGACGTTTGGTGGCTACACCTTC.